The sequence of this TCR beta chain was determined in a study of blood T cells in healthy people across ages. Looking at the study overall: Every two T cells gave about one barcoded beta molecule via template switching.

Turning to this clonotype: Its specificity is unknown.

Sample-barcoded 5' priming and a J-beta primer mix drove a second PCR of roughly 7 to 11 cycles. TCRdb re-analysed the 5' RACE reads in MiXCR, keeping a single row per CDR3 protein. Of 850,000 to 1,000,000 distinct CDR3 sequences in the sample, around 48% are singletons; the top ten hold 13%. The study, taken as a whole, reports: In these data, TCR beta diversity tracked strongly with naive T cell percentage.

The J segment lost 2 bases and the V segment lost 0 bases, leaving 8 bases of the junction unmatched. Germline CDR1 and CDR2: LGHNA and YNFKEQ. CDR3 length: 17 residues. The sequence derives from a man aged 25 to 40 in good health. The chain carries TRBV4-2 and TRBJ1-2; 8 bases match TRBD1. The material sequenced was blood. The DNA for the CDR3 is TGTGCCAGCAGCCAAGACTTGACCTCAGGGGGCAACTATGGCTACACCTTC. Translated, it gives CASSQDLTSGGNYGYTF.